Following are 25 T cell receptor beta chains from one sample sequenced in a study of T-cell reconstitution after alpha-beta-depleted transplantation in children. The TCRbeta library was prepared with unique molecular identifiers. One entry per CDR3 protein, called by TCRdb with MiXCR from the PCR reads. The top ten clones hold under 3% of a sample with roughly 500,000 distinct CDR3 sequences, about 33% of them seen once. The sample in question was PBMCs from the stem cell graft donor, obtained from the stem cell graft. These receptors all stem from a human donor who donated a stem cell graft to a child with aplastic anemia.

This chain joins TRBV5-1 and TRBJ1-2, with 12 nucleotides matching TRBD1. V gave up 4 bases and J gave up 10 bases; unmatched junction bases: 2. The CDR3 is made up of 12 amino acids. CDR1 is SGHRS, CDR2 YFSETQ, per germline. The CDR3 region has the DNA TGCGCCAGCAGCGGGACAGGGGGCGTCTACACCTTC. Translation gives CASSGTGGVYTF.

The sample holds many counts of this clonotype. This chain uses TRBV7-9 with TRBJ1-1; 7 bases fit TRBD1. This CDR3 region has 13 residues. V shed 7 bases, J shed 0 bases, and the junction held 2 bases outside the gene matches. Germline V lookup: CDR1 SEHNR, CDR2 FQNEAQ (reference sequence). CDR3 DNA: TGTGCCAGCACAACAGGGGTGAACACTGAAGCTTTCTTT. Amino acid sequence: CASTTGVNTEAFF.

This clonotype was observed a few times. J is TRBJ2-3 and V is TRBV20-1; TRBD2 matches 7 bases. The ends lost 3 bases at V and 4 bases at J; junction bases unmatched: 16. Germline V gene data show CDR1 as DFQATT and CDR2 as SNEGSKA (reference sequence). This CDR3 region has 17 residues. CDR3 sequence reads: CSASPLGGNGLSDTQYF. The CDR3 region has the DNA TGCAGTGCTAGCCCCCTGGGAGGGAATGGGTTATCAGATACGCAGTATTTT.

This clonotype has more than one count but fewer than ten. At one of its ends the junction is not consistent with the germline gene, which may arise from a read error. The chain couples TRBV29-1 to TRBJ1-2; no definite D call. CDR1 is SQVTM and CDR2 is ANQGSEA in the germline V gene. The CDR3 has 10 amino acids. This chain's CDR3 is CSVADYGYTF. CDR3 coding DNA: TGCAGCGTTGCAGACTACGGCTACACCTTC.

The table lists this clonotype with a few counts. This chain joins TRBV5-4 and TRBJ1-1; D remains unclear. The CDR3 runs to 15 residues. Germline CDR1 reads SGHNT; CDR2 reads YYREEE (reference sequence). Deletions cut 3 bases from V and 0 bases from J, with 12 bases between. The CDR3 DNA is TGTGCCAGCAGCTCCCCGAGGGCCGTGAACACTGAAGCTTTCTTT. Residues: CASSSPRAVNTEAFF.

CDR3 loop: CASSLDRGPTNEKLFF. CDR3 coding DNA: TGTGCCAGCAGCCTTGATAGGGGGCCAACTAATGAAAAACTGTTTTTT. The chain is built from TRBV5-5 and TRBJ1-4; 7 nucleotides match TRBD1. CDR3 length: 16 residues. V shed 4 bases and J 0 bases; nucleotides not matched to a gene: 6. From germline, CDR1 is SGHKS and CDR2 YYEKEE (reference sequence).

J is TRBJ2-7 and V is TRBV18; D remains unclear. The V gene lost 4 bases and the J gene lost 5 bases, with 9 bases spanning the gap. CDR3 length: 12 amino acids. Germline V gene sequence: CDR1 KGHSH, CDR2 LQKENI. CDR3 sequence: CASSQTGDEQYV. The CDR3 region has the DNA TGTGCCAGCTCACAGACTGGAGACGAGCAGTACGTC.

The chain employs TRBV7-2 and TRBJ1-1, with 8 bases lining up with TRBD1. The length of the CDR3 is 15 residues. The J segment lost 1 base and the V segment lost 4 bases, leaving 5 bases of the junction unmatched. The germline V gene encodes CDR1 SGHTA and CDR2 FQGNSA. The CDR3 protein is CASSSGTGWNTEAFF. CDR3 coding DNA: TGTGCCAGCAGCTCAGGGACAGGCTGGAACACTGAAGCTTTCTTT.

The V and J genes are TRBV10-3 and TRBJ1-1, with TRBD1 identical over 8 bases. This CDR3 contains 16 residues. Trimming at V came to 6 bases and at J to 4 bases, leaving 13 bases not matched to a gene. Germline loops: CDR1 ENHRY, CDR2 SYGVKD. The CDR3 DNA sequence: TGTGCCATCAGAACTAACGGACAGGGCTCCGGCACTGAAGCTTTCTTT. Translated, it gives CAIRTNGQGSGTEAFF.

This chain joins TRBV5-1 and TRBJ2-5; 9 bases are a match to TRBD1. CDR3 size: 16 residues. Trimming cost V 5 bases and J 5 bases; bases outside gene matches: 13. Germline values: CDR1 SGHRS, CDR2 YFSETQ. The CDR3 reads CASSPGEQGARETQYF. In DNA, the CDR3 is TGCGCCAGCAGTCCTGGGGAACAGGGGGCGAGGGAGACCCAGTACTTC.

J is TRBJ1-3 and V is TRBV20-1; TRBD1 aligns across 9 bases. The CDR3 is made up of 15 amino acids. The V segment lost 5 bases and the J segment 0 bases; nucleotides outside the gene matches: 5. Per germline, CDR1 DFQATT and CDR2 SNEGSKA (reference sequence). CDR3 nucleotides: TGCAGTGCTCAGGGACAGGGTCCCTCTGGAAACACCATATATTTT. It translates to CSAQGQGPSGNTIYF.

The DNA of the CDR3 is TGCAGTGCTAGAGCCGGGTGGGAGGGTCGCTACACCTTC. Translation gives CSARAGWEGRYTF. The rearrangement joins TRBV20-1 to TRBJ1-2; D gene ambiguous. CDR1 and CDR2 from the germline V gene are DFQATT and SNEGSKA (reference sequence). The CDR3 is made up of 13 amino acids. V was cut by 1 base and J by 9 bases, with 15 bases left in between.

This rearrangement joins TRBV10-3 to TRBJ2-1; TRBD1 is a possible D gene (5 bases). V was cut by 6 bases and J by 5 bases, with 14 bases left in between. There are 14 residues in the CDR3. Germline CDR1 ENHRY, CDR2 SYGVKD. CDR3 nucleotide sequence: TGTGCCATCAGAGGGGCAACAGCTAACAATGAGCAGTTCTTC. This codes for CAIRGATANNEQFF.

This clonotype was observed a handful of times. V gene TRBV4-3 combines with J gene TRBJ2-7, with a weak D call TRBD2 (6 bases). Germline CDR1 LGHNA, CDR2 YSLEER. The CDR3 loop spans 15 amino acids. V shed 0 bases and J shed 2 bases, with 11 bases lying between them. CDR3 sequence reads: CASSQERESTYEQYF. The DNA for the CDR3 is TGCGCCAGCAGCCAAGAGCGGGAATCTACCTACGAGCAGTACTTC.

This clonotype showed up just once. The V and J genes are TRBV20-1 and TRBJ2-7; D is perhaps TRBD1 (6 bases). V was pared by 6 bases and J by 6 bases, with 18 bases between. Germline assignment: CDR1 DFQATT and CDR2 SNEGSKA (reference sequence). The CDR3 is made up of 13 amino acids. CDR3 in amino acids: CSATRTADPEQYF. In DNA, the CDR3 is TGCAGTGCCACGCGGACAGCCGACCCCGAGCAGTACTTC.

The chain employs TRBV12-3 or TRBV12-4 and TRBJ1-4, with TRBD1 matching 10 bases. The CDR3 loop spans 15 amino acids. V shed 6 bases and J 8 bases; nucleotides not matched to a gene: 9. The CDR3 DNA is TGTGCCAGCAGGCTGACAGGGGGCGTAAGAGAAAAACTGTTTTTT. Translated: CASRLTGGVREKLFF.

The rearrangement links TRBV7-9 to TRBJ2-1; 7 bases map to TRBD2. Germline V CDR1 and CDR2: SEHNR, FQNEAQ (reference sequence). The CDR3 spans 15 residues. V lost 5 bases and J lost 2; bases outside the gene matches: 6. CDR3 DNA: TGTGCCAGCAGCCCCGGGAGGATTCCCTACAATGAGCAGTTCTTC. It specifies CASSPGRIPYNEQFF.

This clonotype was observed a few times. The chain links TRBV12-5 to TRBJ2-3, with 10 bases lining up with TRBD2. CDR3 length: 15 residues. Germline V gives CDR1 LGHNT, CDR2 FRNRAP. V shed 3 bases, J shed 1 base, and the junction held 1 base outside the gene matches. The CDR3: CASGLGTSGTDTQYF. The CDR3 nucleotides read TGTGCTAGTGGTTTAGGGACTAGCGGCACAGATACGCAGTATTTT.

This clonotype appeared a single time. The J gene is TRBJ2-2, the V gene TRBV11-2, with 15 bases fitting TRBD2. Germline lookup yields CDR1 SGHAT and CDR2 FQNNGV. Losses at the gene ends were 6 bases for V and 6 bases for J; bases not matched to a gene: 11. CDR3 length equals 18 residues. The CDR3 reads CASSFKLGLAGGAGELFF. The CDR3, as DNA: TGTGCCAGCAGTTTCAAACTGGGACTAGCGGGAGGTGCCGGGGAGCTGTTTTTT. Drawing the rest from reference TRBV11-2 and TRBJ2-2, the complete variable domain is EAGVAQSPRYKIIEKRQSVAFWCNPISGHATLYWYQQILGQGPKLLIQFQNNGVVDDSQLPKDRFSAERLKGVDSTLKIQPAKLEDSAVYLCASSFKLGLAGGAGELFFGEGSRLTVL.

This clonotype was picked up a small number of times. V usage is TRBV14 and J usage is TRBJ1-1; no reliable D call. The CDR3 runs 12 residues. Looked up from germline, CDR1 is SGHDN and CDR2 is FVKESK. V lost 0 bases to trimming and J lost 12 bases, with 11 bases between them. The CDR3 is CASSQEPGSTFF. In DNA form, the CDR3 reads TGTGCCAGCAGCCAAGAACCGGGGAGCACTTTCTTT.

This chain connects TRBV20-1 to TRBJ2-5, with D tentatively TRBD2 (6 bases). Deletions cut 0 bases from V and 5 bases from J, with 19 bases between. CDR1 and CDR2 (germline): DFQATT, SNEGSKA (reference sequence). This CDR3 is 16 amino acids long. The DNA for the CDR3 is TGCAGTGCTAGAGATCGAGTGGGAGGACGGTGGGAGACCCAGTACTTC. Encoded protein: CSARDRVGGRWETQYF.

This clonotype has a handful of counts. This rearrangement joins TRBV5-1 to TRBJ2-5; 8 nucleotides line up with TRBD2. The CDR3 covers 16 residues. The germline V gene has CDR1 SGHRS and CDR2 YFSETQ. The trim removed 3 bases at V and 2 bases at J, leaving 9 bases unmatched. The CDR3 loop reads CASSSGSGSYQETQYF. The CDR3 nucleotides read TGCGCCAGCAGCTCGGGCAGCGGGAGTTATCAAGAGACCCAGTACTTC.

This clonotype was picked up many times. The chain recombines TRBV12-3 or TRBV12-4 with TRBJ1-1; D remains unclear. Trimming shortened V by 3 bases and J by 1 base, and 9 bases separated the two germline ends. The CDR3 is 14 amino acids. The CDR3 sequence is CASSLRHTNTEAFF. The CDR3 bases are TGTGCCAGCAGTTTGCGACACACGAACACTGAAGCTTTCTTT.

This clonotype was recorded a few times. The chain couples TRBV25-1 to TRBJ2-2, with D maybe TRBD1 (5 bases). V was shortened by 4 bases and J by 5 bases, with 11 bases between the two germline ends. CDR3 length: 14 amino acids. Per the germline V gene, CDR1 is MGHDK and CDR2 is SYGVNS. The CDR3 region has the DNA TGTGCCAGCAGTGGCAGGGTGGAGACCGGGGAGCTGTTTTTT. Translation gives CASSGRVETGELFF.

J is TRBJ2-3 and V is TRBV27; possibly TRBD2 for D (6 bases). Deletions cut 5 bases from V and 4 bases from J, with 22 bases between. This CDR3 has 17 amino acids. Germline V lookup: CDR1 MNHEY, CDR2 SMNVEV (reference sequence). The CDR3 here is CASSITSPSLYSDTQYF. The CDR3, as DNA: TGTGCCAGCAGTATAACTAGCCCCTCTCTTTACTCAGATACGCAGTATTTT.